This TCR beta chain was sequenced during a study of Graves' ophthalmopathy and Graves' hyperthyroidism. Study details: The authors collected peripheral blood at initial diagnosis, before any treatment.

What supplied the PBMCs was roughly 11 ml of fresh peripheral blood. Beta-chain TCR CDR3 regions were amplified from RNA transcripts. In the first round, RT-PCR was carried out with HTBI primers, and a multiplex PCR formed the second round. One entry per CDR3 protein, called by TCRdb with MiXCR from the multiplex PCR reads. The sample includes roughly 230,000 distinct CDR3 sequences, roughly 21% of them seen just once. Regarding the study as a whole: Ophthalmopathy and stable hyperthyroidism were discriminated by a 13-signature model, with 87.88% sensitivity and approximately 78% specificity. Most thyroid clonotypes with frequency above 0.001 were detected in blood too.

This clonotype was observed at least ten times. The target antigen is unknown. Source material: peripheral blood. The clonotype comes from a woman between 45 and 65 years old with Graves' ophthalmopathy.

CDR3 protein: CASSLPAPPRYF. The CDR3 DNA follows: TGTGCCAGCAGTTTACCGGCCCCCCCCCGCTACTTC. The chain uses TRBV28 and TRBJ2-5; D unresolved. Germline CDR1 MDHEN, CDR2 SYDVKM. This CDR3 contains 12 residues. The V and J ends lost 2 bases and 14 bases respectively, with 15 bases between them.